This T cell receptor (beta chain) was profiled in a study of CXCR4 blockade with PD-1 therapy in pancreatic cancer. Findings and limits, study-wide: Tumor clonality averaged roughly 0.13 versus 0.045 in healthy blood, not predicting survival.

Sequencing used immunoSEQ multiplex PCR; TCRdb keeps in-frame clones, though not all of them. The data show just over 5,000 clones, 45% to 60% seen once. As concerns this clone: Its target is unknown.

This CDR3 comprises 14 residues. The germline V gene has CDR1 SQVTM and CDR2 ANQGSEA. Trimming pared 4 bases from V and 2 bases from J, leaving 11 bases between. The TCR sequence derives from a human donor with pancreatic ductal adenocarcinoma. The sample taken for sequencing was tumor tissue. This chain links TRBV29-1 with TRBJ2-2, with no clear D. CDR3 in amino acids: CSVALGNNTGELFF. The CDR3 nucleotides are TGCAGCGTTGCTCTGGGCAATAACACCGGGGAGCTGTTTTTT.